This passage covers 12 T cell receptor beta chains from one sample sequenced in a study of shared clonotypes between healthy human individuals. Sequenced by immunoSEQ multiplex PCR; TCRdb stores in-frame clones only, minus some. The table has around 88,000 clones, around two thirds seen once; the top ten hold roughly 40%. The sample consisted of memory CD8+ T cells sorted from blood. The subset: CD45RO+ cells pooled with CCR7-negative TemRA cells. The receptors shown here come from a man aged 25-45 years in good health.

The rearrangement uses TRBV5-5 and TRBJ2-7; 8 bases line up with TRBD2. Per germline, CDR1 SGHKS and CDR2 YYEKEE (reference sequence). Trimming took 4 bases from V and 3 from J; bases not matched to a gene: 6. The CDR3 contains 14 residues. Written as DNA, the CDR3 is TGTGCCAGCAGCCAAGATACTAGCGGCTACGAGCAGTACTTC. Translation: CASSQDTSGYEQYF. Supplemented by reference TRBV5-5 and TRBJ2-7, the full variable domain reads DAGVTQSPTHLIKTRGQQVTLRCSPISGHKSVSWYQQVLGQGPQFIFQYYEKEERGRGNFPDRFSARQFPNYSSELNVNALLLGDSALYLCASSQDTSGYEQYFGPGTRLTVT.

The chain is built from TRBV19 and TRBJ1-4, with D hard to call. The CDR3 spans 15 residues. From germline, CDR1 is LNHDA and CDR2 SQIVND (reference sequence). The V end lost 7 bases, the J end lost 5 bases, and 17 bases lay between the germline ends. CDR3 sequence (DNA): TGTGCCAGTACTACATCTTTACTGGGGAATGAAAAACTGTTTTTT. Amino acids: CASTTSLLGNEKLFF.

This clone was counted a single time. The rearrangement uses TRBV19 and TRBJ1-2, with 7 bases lining up with TRBD1. This CDR3 region has 16 residues. V trimming: 0 bases; J trimming: 2 bases; junction bases outside the gene matches: 6. Germline CDR1 and CDR2: LNHDA and SQIVND (reference sequence). CDR3 residues: CASSIERDRQNYGYTF. CDR3 DNA: TGTGCCAGTAGTATAGAACGGGACAGACAAAACTATGGCTACACCTTC.

The chain uses TRBV10-2 and TRBJ1-5, with TRBD1 matching 8 bases. After removal of 4 bases from V and 3 bases from J, the junction contained 14 bases not matched to a gene. The CDR3 consists of 18 residues. Germline V gene data show CDR1 as WSHSY and CDR2 as SAAADI. The CDR3 loop reads CASSGLPDREGVNQPQHF. For the CDR3, the DNA is TGCGCCAGCAGTGGTCTCCCGGACAGGGAAGGAGTCAATCAGCCCCAGCATTTT.

This clone was counted ten times or more. The CDR3 sequence: CASSYQTSNTEAFF. The DNA for the CDR3 is TGTGCCAGCAGCTACCAGACGTCGAACACTGAAGCTTTCTTT. The rearrangement links TRBV5-6 to TRBJ1-1; D not certain. The CDR3 loop spans 14 amino acids. V lost 3 bases and J 1 base, leaving 10 bases between the germline ends. Germline values: CDR1 SGHDT, CDR2 YYEEEE.

This clone was seen more than once but under ten times. The chain joins TRBV10-3 to TRBJ2-1; the match to TRBD2 covers 12 bases. Trimming took 10 bases from V and 5 from J; bases not matched to a gene: 6. Germline V CDR1 and CDR2: ENHRY, SYGVKD. The CDR3 spans 14 residues. DNA of the CDR3: TGTGCCACCCGGACTAGCGGGAACGACAATGAGCAGTTCTTC. Its translation: CATRTSGNDNEQFF.

A few counts support this clone. This chain uses TRBV5-1 with TRBJ2-1; 9 bases line up with TRBD2. The germline gives CDR1 SGHRS, CDR2 YFSETQ. This CDR3 has 15 residues. The trim removed 0 bases at V and 7 bases at J, leaving 5 bases unmatched. The CDR3 bases are TGCGCCAGCAGCTTGGTTGGGACTAGCTTGAATGAGCAGTTCTTC. The encoded protein is CASSLVGTSLNEQFF.

This rearrangement joins TRBV19 to TRBJ2-5; TRBD1 is a possible D gene (6 bases). The V and J ends lost 4 bases and 5 bases respectively, with 14 bases between them. Germline CDR1 is LNHDA and CDR2 is SQIVND (reference sequence). This CDR3 has 14 amino acids. The DNA of the CDR3 is TGTGCCAGTAGTACCGGGACATCAGCGGAGACCCAGTACTTC. It translates to CASSTGTSAETQYF.

This chain connects TRBV18 to TRBJ1-1, with D perhaps matching TRBD1 (5 bases). Germline V gene data show CDR1 as KGHSH and CDR2 as LQKENI. The V end was cut by 1 base, the J end by 5 bases, with 11 bases between. The CDR3 consists of 14 residues. In DNA, the CDR3 is TGTGCCAGCTCACCACTTGGGGGAACAACTGAAGCTTTCTTT. It is translated as CASSPLGGTTEAFF.

The rearrangement links TRBV29-1 to TRBJ2-2; D could derive from TRBD1 or TRBD2 (5 bases each). The CDR3 runs to 14 residues. V shed 4 bases and J shed 7 bases, with 16 bases lying between them. The V gene's germline CDR1 is SQVTM and CDR2 ANQGSEA. Here the CDR3 reads CSVVSQGVIGELFF. DNA for the CDR3: TGCAGCGTTGTTAGTCAGGGAGTCATCGGGGAGCTGTTTTTT.

The chain combines TRBV27 with TRBJ2-1; D possibly uses TRBD1 or TRBD2 (5 bases each). Germline V CDR1 and CDR2: MNHEY, SMNVEV (reference sequence). Trimming removed 1 base from V and 5 bases from J, with 9 bases in between. This CDR3 region has 14 residues. The CDR3 sequence is CASSLWGTDNEQFF. The CDR3 region has the DNA TGTGCCAGCAGTTTATGGGGGACGGACAATGAGCAGTTCTTC.

J is TRBJ2-1 and V is TRBV2, with D tentatively TRBD2 (6 bases). Germline lookup yields CDR1 SNHLY and CDR2 FYNNEI. With 1 base removed from V and 8 bases from J, the gap between germline ends came to 9 bases. This CDR3 has 13 amino acids. The CDR3 reads CASSEGRGDEQFF. DNA of the CDR3: TGTGCCAGCAGTGAAGGGAGGGGTGATGAGCAGTTCTTC. Full variable domain (rest looked up from reference TRBV2 and TRBJ2-1): EPEVTQTPSHQVTQMGQEVILRCVPISNHLYFYWYRQILGQKVEFLVSFYNNEISEKSEIFDDQFSVERPDGSNFTLKIRSTKLEDSAMYFCASSEGRGDEQFFGPGTRLTVL.